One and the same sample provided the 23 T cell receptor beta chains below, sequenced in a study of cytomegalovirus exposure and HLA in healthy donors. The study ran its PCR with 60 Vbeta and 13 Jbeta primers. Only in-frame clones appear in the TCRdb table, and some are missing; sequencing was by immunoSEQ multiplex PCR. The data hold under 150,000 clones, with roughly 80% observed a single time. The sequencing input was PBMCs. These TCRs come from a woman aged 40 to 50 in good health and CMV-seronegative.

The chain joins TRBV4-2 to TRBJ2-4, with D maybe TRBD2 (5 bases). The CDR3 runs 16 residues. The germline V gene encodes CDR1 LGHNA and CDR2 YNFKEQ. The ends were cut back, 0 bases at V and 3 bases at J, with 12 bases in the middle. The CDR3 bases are TGTGCCAGCAGCCAAGACGAGGGAGTCGGCAAAAACATTCAGTACTTC. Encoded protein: CASSQDEGVGKNIQYF.

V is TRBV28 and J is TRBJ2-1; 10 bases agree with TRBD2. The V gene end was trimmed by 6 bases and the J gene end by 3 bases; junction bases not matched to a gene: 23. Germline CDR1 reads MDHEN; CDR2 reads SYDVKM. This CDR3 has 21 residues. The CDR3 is CASRDTTGTDTLAGDYNEQFF. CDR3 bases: TGTGCCAGCAGAGATACGACCGGGACGGACACCCTAGCGGGGGACTACAATGAGCAGTTCTTC.

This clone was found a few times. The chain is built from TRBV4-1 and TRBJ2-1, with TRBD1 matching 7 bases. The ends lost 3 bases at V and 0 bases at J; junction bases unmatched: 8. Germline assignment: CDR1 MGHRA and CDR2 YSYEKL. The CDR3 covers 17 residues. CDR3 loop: CASSHPGQESSYNEQFF. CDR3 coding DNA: TGCGCCAGCAGCCATCCAGGACAGGAAAGCTCCTACAATGAGCAGTTCTTC.

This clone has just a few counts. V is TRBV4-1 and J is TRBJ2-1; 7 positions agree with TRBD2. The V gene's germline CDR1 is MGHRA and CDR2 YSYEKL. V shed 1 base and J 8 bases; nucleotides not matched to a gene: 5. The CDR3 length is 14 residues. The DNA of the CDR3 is TGCGCCAGCAGCCAAGCCCCGCGGGGGTATGAGCAGTTCTTC. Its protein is CASSQAPRGYEQFF.

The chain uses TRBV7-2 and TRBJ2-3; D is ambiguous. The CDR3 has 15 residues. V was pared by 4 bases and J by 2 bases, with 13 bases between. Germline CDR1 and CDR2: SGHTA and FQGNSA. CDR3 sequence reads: CASSSGTVVTDTQYF. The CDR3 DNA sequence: TGTGCCAGCAGCTCAGGAACAGTGGTCACAGATACGCAGTATTTT. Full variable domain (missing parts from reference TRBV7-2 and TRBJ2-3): GAGVSQSPSNKVTEKGKDVELRCDPISGHTALYWYRQSLGQGLEFLIYFQGNSAPDKSGLPSDRFSAERTGGSVSTLTIQRTQQEDSAVYLCASSSGTVVTDTQYFGPGTRLTVL.

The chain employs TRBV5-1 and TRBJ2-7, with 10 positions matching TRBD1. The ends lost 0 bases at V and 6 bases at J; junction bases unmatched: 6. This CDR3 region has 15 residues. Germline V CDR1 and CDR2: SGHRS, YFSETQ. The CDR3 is CASSLEGTGVGEQYF. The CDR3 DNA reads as TGCGCCAGCAGCTTGGAGGGGACAGGGGTAGGCGAGCAGTACTTC.

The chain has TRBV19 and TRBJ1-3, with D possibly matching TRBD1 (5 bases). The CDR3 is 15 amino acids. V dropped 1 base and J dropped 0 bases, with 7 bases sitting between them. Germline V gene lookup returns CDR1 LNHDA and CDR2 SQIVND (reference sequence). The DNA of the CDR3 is TGTGCCAGTAGTATAGGCAGGGTCTCTGGAAACACCATATATTTT. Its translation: CASSIGRVSGNTIYF.

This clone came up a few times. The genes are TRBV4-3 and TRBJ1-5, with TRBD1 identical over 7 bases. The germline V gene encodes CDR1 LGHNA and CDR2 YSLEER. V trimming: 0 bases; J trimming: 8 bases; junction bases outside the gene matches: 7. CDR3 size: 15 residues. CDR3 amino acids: CASSQEYRGGEPQHF. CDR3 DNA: TGCGCCAGCAGCCAAGAGTACAGGGGAGGAGAGCCCCAGCATTTT.

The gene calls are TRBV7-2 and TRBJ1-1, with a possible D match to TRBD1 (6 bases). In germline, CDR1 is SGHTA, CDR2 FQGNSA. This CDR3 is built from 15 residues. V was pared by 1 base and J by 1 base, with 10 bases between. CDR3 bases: TGTGCCAGCAGCTTAGAGGGGGATTCGAACACTGAAGCTTTCTTT. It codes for CASSLEGDSNTEAFF.

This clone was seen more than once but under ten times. CDR3 region: CASKPRTGSGNTIYF. The CDR3, as DNA: TGTGCCAGCAAACCGCGTACGGGCTCTGGAAACACCATATATTTT. The chain is built from TRBV7-2 and TRBJ1-3; D ambiguous. V lost 7 bases and J lost 0, with 13 bases in between. The germline CDR1 and CDR2 sequences are SGHTA and FQGNSA. The CDR3 totals 15 residues.

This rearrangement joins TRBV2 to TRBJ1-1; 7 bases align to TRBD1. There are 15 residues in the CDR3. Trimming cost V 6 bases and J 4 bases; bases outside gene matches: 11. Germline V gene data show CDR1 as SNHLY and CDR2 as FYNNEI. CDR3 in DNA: TGTGCCAGCAGGAAGAGGACAGGCGCCGGCACTGAAGCTTTCTTT. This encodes CASRKRTGAGTEAFF.

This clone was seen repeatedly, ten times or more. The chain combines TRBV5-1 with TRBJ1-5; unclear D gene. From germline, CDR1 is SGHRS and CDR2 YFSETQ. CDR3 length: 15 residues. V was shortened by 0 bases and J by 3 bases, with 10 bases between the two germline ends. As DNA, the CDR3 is TGCGCCAGCAGCTTGGGACTTTCCCCCAATCAGCCCCAGCATTTT. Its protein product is CASSLGLSPNQPQHF.

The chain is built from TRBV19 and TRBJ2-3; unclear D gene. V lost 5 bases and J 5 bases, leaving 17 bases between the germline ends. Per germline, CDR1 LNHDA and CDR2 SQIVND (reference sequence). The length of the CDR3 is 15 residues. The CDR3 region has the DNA TGTGCCAGTAGTCTGGCTAGAAGGAGTGAAGATACGCAGTATTTT. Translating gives CASSLARRSEDTQYF. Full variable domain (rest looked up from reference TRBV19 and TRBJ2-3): DGGITQSPKYLFRKEGQNVTLSCEQNLNHDAMYWYRQDPGQGLRLIYYSQIVNDFQKGDIAEGYSVSREKKESFPLTVTSAQKNPTAFYLCASSLARRSEDTQYFGPGTRLTVL.

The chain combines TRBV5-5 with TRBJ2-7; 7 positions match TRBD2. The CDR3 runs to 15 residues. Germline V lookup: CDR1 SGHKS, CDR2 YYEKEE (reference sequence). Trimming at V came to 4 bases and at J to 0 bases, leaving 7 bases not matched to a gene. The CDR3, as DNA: TGTGCCAGCAGCCGCAGCGGGGCTAGCTCCTACGAGCAGTACTTC. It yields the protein CASSRSGASSYEQYF.

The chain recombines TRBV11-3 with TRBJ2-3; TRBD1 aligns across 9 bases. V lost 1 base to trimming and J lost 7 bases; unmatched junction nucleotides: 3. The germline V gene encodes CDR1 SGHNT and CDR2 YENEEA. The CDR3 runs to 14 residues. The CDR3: CASSLGQGVNTQYF. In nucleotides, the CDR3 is TGTGCCAGCAGCTTAGGACAGGGGGTGAATACGCAGTATTTT. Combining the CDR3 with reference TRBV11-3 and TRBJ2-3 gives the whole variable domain EAGVVQSPRYKIIEKKQPVAFWCNPISGHNTLYWYLQNLGQGPELLIRYENEEAVDDSQLPKDRFSAERLKGVDSTLKIQPAELGDSAVYLCASSLGQGVNTQYFGPGTRLTVL.

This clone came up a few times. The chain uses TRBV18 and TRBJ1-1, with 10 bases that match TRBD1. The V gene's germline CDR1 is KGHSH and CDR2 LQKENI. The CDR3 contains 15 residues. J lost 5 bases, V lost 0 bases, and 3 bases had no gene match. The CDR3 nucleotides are TGTGCCAGCTCACCACCCGGACAGGGGGGTACTGAAGCTTTCTTT. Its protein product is CASSPPGQGGTEAFF.

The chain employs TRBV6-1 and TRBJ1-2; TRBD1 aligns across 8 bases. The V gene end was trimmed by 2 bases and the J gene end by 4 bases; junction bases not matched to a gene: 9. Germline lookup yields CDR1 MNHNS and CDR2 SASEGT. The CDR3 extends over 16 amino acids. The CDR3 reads CASSEILRDRTYGYTF. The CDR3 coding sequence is TGTGCCAGCAGTGAAATTCTACGGGACAGGACCTATGGCTACACCTTC.

In DNA form, the CDR3 reads TGTGCCAGCAGCGTAGGGACAGGGGTCACTGAAGCTTTCTTT. The encoded protein is CASSVGTGVTEAFF. The rearrangement joins TRBV9 to TRBJ1-1, with 9 bases that match TRBD1. Germline V gene sequence: CDR1 SGDLS, CDR2 YYNGEE. The J segment lost 4 bases and the V segment lost 0 bases, leaving 1 base of the junction unmatched. The CDR3 consists of 14 residues.

DNA for the CDR3: TGTGCCAGCAGCCTACGACTAGCGGGGGTAGATACGCAGTATTTT. Amino acid sequence: CASSLRLAGVDTQYF. The J gene is TRBJ2-3, the V gene TRBV7-2; 12 nucleotides match TRBD2. This CDR3 is built from 15 residues. Germline loops: CDR1 SGHTA, CDR2 FQGNSA. V lost 5 bases, J lost 5 bases, and 5 bases stayed unmatched.

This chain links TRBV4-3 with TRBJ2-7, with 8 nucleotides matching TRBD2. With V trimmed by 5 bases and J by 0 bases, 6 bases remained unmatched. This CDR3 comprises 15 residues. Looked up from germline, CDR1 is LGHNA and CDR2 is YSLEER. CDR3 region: CASSKKREYSYEQYF. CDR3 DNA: TGCGCCAGCAGCAAAAAGCGGGAGTACTCCTACGAGCAGTACTTC.

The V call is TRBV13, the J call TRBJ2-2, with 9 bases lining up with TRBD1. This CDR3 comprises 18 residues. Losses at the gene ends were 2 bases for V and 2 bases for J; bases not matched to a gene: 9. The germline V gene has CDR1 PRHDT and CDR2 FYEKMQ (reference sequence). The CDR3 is CASSLLQGAGYNTGELFF. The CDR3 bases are TGTGCCAGCAGCTTATTACAGGGGGCTGGTTATAACACCGGGGAGCTGTTTTTT.

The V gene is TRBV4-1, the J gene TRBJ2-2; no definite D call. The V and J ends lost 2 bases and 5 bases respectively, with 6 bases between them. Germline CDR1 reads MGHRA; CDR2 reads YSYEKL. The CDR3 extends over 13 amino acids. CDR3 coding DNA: TGCGCCAGCAGCCAAAGAGGAACCGGGGAGCTGTTTTTT. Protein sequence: CASSQRGTGELFF.

This chain's CDR3 is CASSFRDSDNEQFF. The CDR3 coding sequence is TGCGCCAGCAGCTTCCGGGACTCAGACAATGAGCAGTTCTTC. The chain employs TRBV5-1 and TRBJ2-1; TRBD2 might be the D (6 bases). The V and J ends lost 2 bases and 5 bases respectively, with 11 bases between them. The germline V gene encodes CDR1 SGHRS and CDR2 YFSETQ. The CDR3 runs to 14 residues.